These T cell receptor beta chains were read from a single sample in a study of T cells in Graves' hyperthyroidism and ophthalmopathy. TCRdb processed the multiplex PCR reads anew with MiXCR; each CDR3 protein has one entry. The data show just under 750,000 distinct CDR3 sequences, 30% to 40% seen once. The material sequenced was blood. These receptors all stem from a middle-aged woman with Graves' hyperthyroidism. The CDR3 runs from the conserved cysteine through the conserved F or W. D genes are given only for firm matches. Clone sizes are given selectively: once, few, many, or a class where the clone is expanded.

d_call | j_call | v_call | clone_size | cdr3_nt | cdr3_aa
TRBD1 | TRBJ1-4 | TRBV25-1 | - | TGTGCCAACTCAGGACAGGGGCATGAAAAACTGTTTTTT | CANSGQGHEKLFF
TRBD2 | TRBJ2-7 | TRBV7-6 | - | TGTGCCAGCACCTCCCGCGGGAGTTACGAGCAGTACTTC | CASTSRGSYEQYF
TRBD1 | TRBJ2-2 | TRBV5-4 | few | TGTGCCAGCAGCCCAGGGGGTCAGGACACCGGGGAGCTGTTTTTT | CASSPGGQDTGELFF
- | TRBJ2-7 | TRBV28 | - | TGTGCCTCCGGGGACCATAGCTCCTACGAGCAGTACTTC | CASGDHSSYEQYF
- | TRBJ1-6 | TRBV5-1 | - | TGCGCCAGCAGCGATGGGGGGGTCCTGAATTCACCCCTCCACTTT | CASSDGGVLNSPLHF
TRBD1 | TRBJ2-7 | TRBV20-1 | many | TGCAGTGCATCCCGGGACAGGGGGCGCGAGCAGTACTTC | CSASRDRGREQYF
- | TRBJ2-7 | TRBV29-1 | once | TGCAGCGTTGAAGATGACAGAAACAATGAGCAGTACTTC | CSVEDDRNNEQYF
TRBD1 | TRBJ1-2 | TRBV4-2 | - | TGTGCCAGCAGCCATGATGTCCCGGGACAGGGTAAATATGGCTACACCTTC | CASSHDVPGQGKYGYTF
- | TRBJ1-2 | TRBV20-1 | - | TGCAGTGCCGCGTTGTCCGGGAATAACTATGGCTACACCTTC | CSAALSGNNYGYTF
- | TRBJ2-7 | TRBV20-1 | - | TGCAGTGCTCCTAGCTTACAGGGAGACCTCGGCGAGCAGTACTTC | CSAPSLQGDLGEQYF
- | TRBJ1-5 | TRBV7-9 | many | TGTGCCAGCAGCTTAGCGCCTCGGGGTCAGCCCCAGCATTTT | CASSLAPRGQPQHF
TRBD1 | TRBJ1-2 | TRBV19 | many | TGTGCCAGTATCCGGGACAGTAACAACTATGGCTACACCTTC | CASIRDSNNYGYTF
- | TRBJ2-1 | TRBV10-3 | - | TGTGCCATCGGGGAGGGGGCGTACAATGAGCAGTTCTTC | CAIGEGAYNEQFF
TRBD1 | TRBJ1-4 | TRBV11-2 | - | TGTGCCAGCAGCTTGGGACAGAGGACTGAAAAACTGTTTTTT | CASSLGQRTEKLFF
TRBD1 | TRBJ1-1 | TRBV7-9 | many | TGTGCCAGCAGCCCCCGGGACAGGGATGGAGCTTTCTTT | CASSPRDRDGAFF
- | TRBJ1-6 | TRBV12-3/TRBV12-4 | many | TGTGCCAGTGCACAGTGGGGTTCACCCCTCCACTTT | CASAQWGSPLHF
- | TRBJ2-7 | TRBV29-1 | many | TGCAGCGTTGAAGGGACAACATCCTACGAGCAGTACTTC | CSVEGTTSYEQYF
- | TRBJ1-3 | TRBV12-3/TRBV12-4 | few | TGTGCCAGCAGTTTCTTGGCAGGGCCAGCTGGAAACACCATATATTTT | CASSFLAGPAGNTIYF
- | TRBJ1-2 | TRBV12-3/TRBV12-4 | few | TGTGCCAGCAGTCCGCAGTCCGGCCCGGCCCACTATGGCTACACCTTC | CASSPQSGPAHYGYTF
- | TRBJ2-3 | TRBV29-1 | many | TGCAGCGTTGAAGGGGGGACGGATACGCAGTATTTT | CSVEGGTDTQYF
TRBD2 | TRBJ2-5 | TRBV7-2 | - | TGCGCCAGCAGCCAAACTTATAGCGGGAGAGAGACCCAGTACTTC | CASSQTYSGRETQYF
- | TRBJ2-5 | TRBV29-1 | many | TGCAGCGTTGTGACAACCCAAGAGACCCAGTACTTC | CSVVTTQETQYF
- | TRBJ1-6 | TRBV6-5 | - | TGTGCCAGCAAAGAGGACTACGACTTCCTTAATTCACCCCTCCACTTT | CASKEDYDFLNSPLHF
- | TRBJ1-5 | TRBV6-7 | - | TGTGCCAGCAGTTACTGGGCCAGGGGTAGAGGCAATCAGCCCCAGCATTTT | CASSYWARGRGNQPQHF
- | TRBJ2-5 | TRBV2 | few | TGTGCCAGCAGGAAGGGGGGGGAGACCCAGTACTTC | CASRKGGETQYF
- | TRBJ1-1 | TRBV7-2 | few | TGCGCCAGCAGCCCTAGTCGACCGAACACTGAAGCTTTCTTT | CASSPSRPNTEAFF
- | TRBJ2-7 | TRBV20-1 | many | TGCAGTGCTAGAGTCCCGGGACAAGGGAAGGAGCAGTACTTC | CSARVPGQGKEQYF
- | TRBJ2-1 | TRBV7-7 | - | TGTGCTAGCAGCGCCTCACTAGCTGGGTCCTACAATGAGCAGTTCTTC | CASSASLAGSYNEQFF
TRBD2 | TRBJ2-5 | TRBV12-3/TRBV12-4 | - | TGTGCCAGCAGTTTCCGACTTTTACTAGCGGATCAAGAGACCCAGTACTTC | CASSFRLLLADQETQYF